Listed below are T cell receptor beta chains from one sample, sequenced in a study of shared clonotypes between healthy human individuals. TCRdb's copy holds only in-frame clones and misses some; the assay was immunoSEQ multiplex PCR. The sample lists about 1.1 million clones; roughly 80% were seen once. What was sequenced was memory CD4+ T cells from PBMCs. The receptors come from a man aged 18 to 29 in good health. Some clones in this sample may be carry-over from other donors' samples. CDR3s include the opening cysteine and the closing phenylalanine or tryptophan. A D gene is named only where the DNA matches it firmly. Some rows have no size entry. The others give once, few or many, or a class for an expanded clone.

.,TRBV5-6,TRBD1,TRBJ1-2,TGTGCCAGCAGCCTCAGGGGGGCTAGGCATGGCTACACCTTC,CASSLRGARHGYTF
.,TRBV6-6,.,TRBJ2-1,TGTGCCAGCAGTTACCCCGCGGGGAGACCCAATGAGCAGTTCTTC,CASSYPAGRPNEQFF
.,TRBV2,.,TRBJ2-7,TGTGCCAGCAGTGAAGCTGGGTACGAGCAGTACTTC,CASSEAGYEQYF
.,TRBV18,.,TRBJ1-3,TGTGCCAGCTCACCTAACAGGGTTGGAAACACCATATATTTT,CASSPNRVGNTIYF
.,TRBV6-5,.,TRBJ2-7,TGTGCCAGCAGTAGCCACGGACAGCCCTACGAGCAGTACTTC,CASSSHGQPYEQYF
.,TRBV30,.,TRBJ2-1,TGTGCCTGGAGTGTACTGTCGGACAATGAGCAGTTCTTC,CAWSVLSDNEQFF
.,TRBV29-1,.,TRBJ1-2,TGCAGCGTTGGAGGGGGGACCCCTTCAATCGGGCGTGGCTACACCTTC,CSVGGGTPSIGRGYTF
once,TRBV4-2,.,TRBJ1-3,TGTGCCAGCAGCCAAGACCCCAATATCGGAAACACCATATATTTT,CASSQDPNIGNTIYF
.,TRBV14,TRBD1,TRBJ1-2,TGTGCCAGCAGAAGGGACAGCAATTCCTATGGCTACACCTTC,CASRRDSNSYGYTF
.,TRBV6-1,TRBD1,TRBJ1-2,TGTGCCAGCGGGTACCGGGACAGGGGCGGCTACACCTTC,CASGYRDRGGYTF
once,TRBV6-4,.,TRBJ1-1,TGTGCCAGCAGTGACACCAACTACATGGAGTCAGCAGTCGGAGCTTTCTTT,CASSDTNYMESAVGAFF
few,TRBV18,TRBD1,TRBJ2-7,TGTGCCAGCTCGCGGACAGGGGGCGTCCGATCCTACGAGCAGTACTTC,CASSRTGGVRSYEQYF
.,TRBV28,TRBD1,TRBJ1-1,TGTGCCAGCAGTTCCCCGACAGGGTCGAACACTGAAGCTTTCTTT,CASSSPTGSNTEAFF
.,TRBV28,.,TRBJ1-4,TGTGCCAGCAGGCCCCATACAGGGCTTAATGAAAAACTGTTTTTT,CASRPHTGLNEKLFF
.,TRBV9,.,TRBJ2-1,TGTGCCAGCAGCGCGGGGAGCCCATACAGGGCAGGAGGTGAGCAGTTCTTC,CASSAGSPYRAGGEQFF
once,TRBV6-1,.,TRBJ1-1,TGTGCCAGCAGATATGTAGGGGGGATCACTGAAGCTTTCTTT,CASRYVGGITEAFF
.,TRBV5-1,TRBD2,TRBJ2-7,TGCGCCAGCAGCCCTGTTCGAGCGGGAGACTCCTACGAGCAGTACTTC,CASSPVRAGDSYEQYF
.,TRBV7-2,.,TRBJ2-5,TGTGCCAGCAGCTCCCCGGGACCACAAGAGACCCAGTACTTC,CASSSPGPQETQYF
.,TRBV14,TRBD1,TRBJ1-2,TGTGCCAGCAGCCAACCTCAGGGGGGTCCGACGAACTATGGCTACACCTTC,CASSQPQGGPTNYGYTF
.,TRBV18,.,TRBJ1-5,TGTGCCAGCTCACCCCAACAGGCAGCTACCGCGAATCAGCCCCAGCATTTT,CASSPQQAATANQPQHF
.,TRBV14,.,TRBJ1-1,TGTGCCAGCAGCCAAGCCGGGGGCGCCGGGGCTTTCTTT,CASSQAGGAGAFF
.,TRBV5-1,TRBD1,TRBJ2-7,TGCGCCAGCAGCTTGGAGACAGGGGGCGCCCCCTACGAGCAGTACTTC,CASSLETGGAPYEQYF
.,TRBV6-1,TRBD1,TRBJ2-1,TGTGCCAGCATCAAGGGACAGGGGGACTACAATGAGCAGTTCTTC,CASIKGQGDYNEQFF
.,TRBV2,TRBD1,TRBJ2-1,TGTGCCAGCACCCTGACAGGGAATGAGCAGTTCTTC,CASTLTGNEQFF
.,TRBV18,.,TRBJ1-1,TGTGCCAGCTCACCATTTTCGGGGGGGAACACTGAAGCTTTCTTT,CASSPFSGGNTEAFF
.,TRBV6-5,.,TRBJ1-2,TGTGCCAGCAAAGAGCAGGATAACTATGGCTACACCTTC,CASKEQDNYGYTF
.,TRBV5-6,TRBD2,TRBJ2-7,TGTGCCAGCACACGATTTAGAGGGACTAGCGGGTACGAGCAGTACTTC,CASTRFRGTSGYEQYF
.,TRBV18,TRBD1,TRBJ1-2,TGTGCCAGCTCACCCTCCTCCGGGACAGCTCCTTCTTACTATGGCTACACCTTC,CASSPSSGTAPSYYGYTF
.,TRBV28,.,TRBJ1-5,TGTGCCAGCAGTTTAGTCAGCGCGATTCAGCCCCAGCATTTT,CASSLVSAIQPQHF
.,TRBV11-2,TRBD2,TRBJ2-3,TGTGCCAGCAGCTTAGAACTAGCGGGAGGAGATACGCAGTATTTT,CASSLELAGGDTQYF
.,TRBV4-1,.,TRBJ1-5,TGCGCCAGCAGCCAAGTAAGGGGCAGCAATCAGCCCCAGCATTTT,CASSQVRGSNQPQHF
.,TRBV18,.,TRBJ2-5,TGTGCCAGCTCACCAGGAGCAGAACAAGAGACCCAGTACTTC,CASSPGAEQETQYF